A selection of T cell receptor beta chains follows, all from one sample in a study of T cell changes during pregnancy in multiple sclerosis. Clones were read by immunoSEQ multiplex PCR, and TCRdb kept only the in-frame ones, dropping some. The sample lists about 83,000 clones; about 95% were seen once. The specimen was peripheral blood, collected in the second trimester of pregnancy. All receptors come from a female donor with multiple sclerosis, enrolled in a pregnancy study. The CDR3 runs from the conserved cysteine through the conserved F or W. D genes are given only for firm matches.

TRBJ2-1,TRBV5-8,-,CASSSTGSSYNEQFF
TRBJ2-2,TRBV18,TRBD1,CASSLGQSNTGELFF
TRBJ1-5,TRBV2,TRBD1,CASSELGQGGQPQHF
TRBJ1-2,TRBV28,TRBD1,CASSLRQGTILYGYTF
TRBJ2-1,TRBV4-1,-,CASSQGSTRQFF
TRBJ2-7,TRBV5-1,-,CASSFETVVDEQYF
TRBJ1-3,TRBV4-1,TRBD1,CASSQGQGATGNTIYF
TRBJ2-7,TRBV6-5,TRBD2,CASIQAGGREQYF
TRBJ1-4,TRBV11-2,-,CASSLVPEGGATNEKLFF
TRBJ2-1,TRBV7-3,TRBD1,CASSLIRRDRDRDNEQFF
TRBJ1-5,TRBV21-1,-,CASSKWCDGVRNQPQHF
TRBJ1-1,TRBV13,-,CASSPRRVGEAFF
TRBJ2-7,TRBV19,-,CASRPYAASSYEQYF
TRBJ1-5,TRBV4-1,-,CASSQAGDLNQPQHF
TRBJ1-2,TRBV27,TRBD1,CASQGASNYGYTF
TRBJ2-5,TRBV15,-,CATSRSGYRAQYF
TRBJ2-1,TRBV28,-,CASSLLLGEQFF
TRBJ2-7,TRBV28,-,CASSLGGGAKVEQYF
TRBJ1-2,TRBV19,-,CASSQGNLYGYTF
TRBJ1-1,TRBV7-9,-,CASSVQGQGTAFF
TRBJ2-7,TRBV13,-,CASSSSDSYEQYF
TRBJ2-1,TRBV9,TRBD2,CASSVTLAGGSHNEQFF
TRBJ2-1,TRBV19,TRBD2,CASSILASGAYNEQFF
TRBJ1-2,TRBV5-4,TRBD1,CASGVGQGLRNYGYTF
TRBJ1-4,TRBV28,-,CASSPFNEKLFF
TRBJ2-7,TRBV7-9,TRBD1,CASSSPTGESSYEQYF
TRBJ1-2,TRBV4-1,-,CASSQENSYYGYTF
TRBJ2-7,TRBV2,-,CASSEGFGSWYF
TRBJ2-7,TRBV19,TRBD2,CASSMGLAGGTYEQYF
TRBJ2-7,TRBV5-4,-,CASSLGGTYEQYF
TRBJ2-1,TRBV7-9,TRBD2,CASSPGTSAGEQFF
TRBJ2-2,TRBV19,TRBD2,CASSIGTSGDYTGELFF
TRBJ1-2,TRBV4-1,-,CASSQDGRGYTF
TRBJ2-1,TRBV19,TRBD2,CASSIVSSGRTVEQFF